This passage covers 26 T cell receptor beta chains from one sample sequenced in a study of cytotoxic CD8 clonotypes in ibrutinib-treated CLL. Clones were read by immunoSEQ multiplex PCR, and TCRdb kept only the in-frame ones, dropping some. The data contain under 200,000 clones, less than 85% of them seen just once; the ten biggest clones take up 4.6%. The material was PBMCs, obtained after 24 months of ibrutinib treatment. The receptor set was obtained from a human donor with chronic lymphocytic leukemia.

The CDR3 coding sequence is TGCGCCAGCAGCCAAGAAGTCAGGGAGGAAGAGCAGTACTTC. It yields the protein CASSQEVREEEQYF. J is TRBJ2-7 and V is TRBV4-1, with D perhaps TRBD2 (6 bases). There are 14 residues in the CDR3. Germline CDR1 and CDR2: MGHRA and YSYEKL. Trimming removed 0 bases at V and 7 bases at J, with 13 bases between.

This rearrangement joins TRBV5-4 to TRBJ1-1; tentative D call: TRBD1 (6 bases). The germline V gene encodes CDR1 SGHNT and CDR2 YYREEE (reference sequence). Trimming stripped 0 bases from V and 1 base from J, with 10 bases between. This CDR3 is built from 15 residues. CDR3 bases: TGTGCCAGCAGCTTGGGTCAGGGGCGGAACACTGAAGCTTTCTTT. Translating it yields CASSLGQGRNTEAFF.

The rearrangement joins TRBV7-9 to TRBJ2-7, with 7 bases lining up with TRBD2. J lost 3 bases, V lost 4 bases, and 6 bases had no gene match. The length of the CDR3 is 14 residues. Germline V gene data show CDR1 as SEHNR and CDR2 as FQNEAQ (reference sequence). The CDR3 nucleotides are TGTGCCAGCAGCTCTTCGCGGGAGCGCTACGAGCAGTACTTC. This translates into CASSSSRERYEQYF. Full variable domain (remainder filled in from reference TRBV7-9 and TRBJ2-7): DTGVSQNPRHKITKRGQNVTFRCDPISEHNRLYWYRQTLGQGPEFLTYFQNEAQLEKSRLLSDRFSAERPKGSFSTLEIQRTEQGDSAMYLCASSSSRERYEQYFGPGTRLTVT.

The chain is built from TRBV6-5 and TRBJ1-2; no definite D call. CDR3 length equals 13 residues. The ends were cut back, 2 bases at V and 6 bases at J, with 10 bases in the middle. The germline V gene has CDR1 MNHEY and CDR2 SVGAGI. CDR3 coding DNA: TGTGCCAGCAGTTACCTCACTGGAGATGGCTACACCTTC. Amino acid sequence: CASSYLTGDGYTF.

The chain employs TRBV7-2 and TRBJ1-1; D call uncertain. CDR3 length: 14 amino acids. The V end was cut by 6 bases, the J end by 6 bases, with 17 bases between. Per the germline V gene, CDR1 is SGHTA and CDR2 is FQGNSA. CDR3 amino acids: CASRGSQTQPEAFF. The CDR3 nucleotides read TGTGCCAGCAGGGGATCACAGACCCAACCTGAAGCTTTCTTT.

This chain joins TRBV7-8 and TRBJ2-3; no definite D call. CDR1 SGHVS and CDR2 FQNEAQ come from the germline V gene. This CDR3 contains 12 residues. V dropped 5 bases and J dropped 6 bases, with 9 bases sitting between them. This CDR3 is CASSQSWDTQYF. As DNA, the CDR3 is TGTGCCAGCAGCCAAAGCTGGGATACGCAGTATTTT. The full variable domain, completed using reference TRBV7-8 and TRBJ2-3, is GAGVSQSPRYKVAKRGQDVALRCDPISGHVSLFWYQQALGQGPEFLTYFQNEAQLDKSGLPSDRFFAERPEGSVSTLKIQRTQQEDSAVYLCASSQSWDTQYFGPGTRLTVL.

V is TRBV5-8 and J is TRBJ1-1; TRBD1 matches 7 bases. The V gene's germline CDR1 is SGHTS and CDR2 YDEGEE. The junction had 7 bases not matched to a gene; V was cut back by 1 base and J by 10 bases. This CDR3 region has 13 residues. Here the CDR3 DNA reads TGTGCCAGCAGCTTGTCTTTTCAGGGGGGAGCTTTCTTT. Translating gives CASSLSFQGGAFF.

The V and J genes are TRBV9 and TRBJ2-7, with 10 nucleotides matching TRBD2. Germline lookup yields CDR1 SGDLS and CDR2 YYNGEE. Germline trimming cut 3 bases from V and 4 bases from J; bases unmatched to any gene: 7. The CDR3 covers 15 residues. CDR3 coding DNA: TGTGCCAGCAGCGCAATAGCGGGAGGACCATACGAGCAGTACTTC. It specifies CASSAIAGGPYEQYF. The full variable domain, completed using reference TRBV9 and TRBJ2-7, is DSGVTQTPKHLITATGQRVTLRCSPRSGDLSVYWYQQSLDQGLQFLIQYYNGEERAKGNILERFSAQQFPDLHSELNLSSLELGDSALYFCASSAIAGGPYEQYFGPGTRLTVT.

V is TRBV15 and J is TRBJ1-4; D may be TRBD1 (6 bases). CDR3 length: 13 residues. V gave up 7 bases and J gave up 2 bases, with 8 bases separating them. Germline CDR1 LNHNV, CDR2 YYDKDF (reference sequence). CDR3 protein: CATTRGTNEKLFF. The CDR3 nucleotides are TGTGCCACCACCAGGGGCACTAATGAAAAACTGTTTTTT.

The chain employs TRBV7-8 and TRBJ2-1; possible D gene TRBD2, 6 bases. V was trimmed by 1 base and J by 7 bases, leaving 14 bases between them. The CDR3 consists of 15 residues. Germline values: CDR1 SGHVS, CDR2 FQNEAQ. CDR3 sequence reads: CASSLVEDYRNEQFF. The CDR3 region has the DNA TGTGCCAGCAGCTTAGTGGAGGACTACAGGAATGAGCAGTTCTTC.

The CDR3 DNA is TGTGCCAGTAGTACCGGGGGTCGGGTGTTGCAGGGCTACACCTTC. Encoded protein: CASSTGGRVLQGYTF. This chain uses TRBV19 with TRBJ1-2, with D perhaps matching TRBD1 (5 bases). Germline-derived CDR1 and CDR2 are LNHDA and SQIVND (reference sequence). The CDR3 is 15 amino acids. V lost 4 bases and J 8 bases, leaving 20 bases between the germline ends.

The DNA for the CDR3 is TGTGCCTGGAGCGATATGACAGACCCGTACCGCTATGGCTACACCTTC. Its translation is CAWSDMTDPYRYGYTF. The rearrangement uses TRBV30 and TRBJ1-2, with D maybe TRBD1 (5 bases). The germline CDR1 and CDR2 sequences are GTSNPN and SVGIG (reference sequence). The CDR3 length is 16 residues. The V and J ends lost 3 bases and 4 bases respectively, with 21 bases between them.

The rearrangement links TRBV7-8 to TRBJ2-6; unclear D gene. Germline assignment: CDR1 SGHVS and CDR2 FQNEAQ. The V and J ends lost 1 base and 1 base respectively, with 5 bases between them. This CDR3 has 15 amino acids. The CDR3 loop is CASSLGDSGANVLTF. CDR3 sequence (DNA): TGTGCCAGCAGCTTAGGAGATTCTGGGGCCAACGTCCTGACTTTC.

The rearrangement uses TRBV18 and TRBJ2-7, with D unclear. This CDR3 region has 15 residues. V was shortened by 3 bases and J by 0 bases, with 12 bases between the two germline ends. Germline CDR1 reads KGHSH; CDR2 reads LQKENI. This CDR3 is CASSPKTVSSYEQYF. CDR3 nucleotide sequence: TGTGCCAGCTCACCCAAGACGGTTAGCTCCTACGAGCAGTACTTC.

The CDR3 protein is CASPPRTGVLETQYF. In DNA form, the CDR3 reads TGTGCCAGCCCCCCCCGGACAGGGGTCTTAGAGACCCAGTACTTC. This chain links TRBV18 with TRBJ2-5, with 9 bases identical to TRBD1. Germline values: CDR1 KGHSH, CDR2 LQKENI. After removal of 8 bases from V and 4 bases from J, the junction contained 11 bases not matched to a gene. This CDR3 spans 15 amino acids.

The chain links TRBV6-5 to TRBJ2-1; 9 bases agree with TRBD2. V lost 2 bases, J lost 3 bases, and 2 bases stayed unmatched. Germline CDR1 and CDR2: MNHEY and SVGAGI. This CDR3 is built from 15 residues. The CDR3 spells CASSYRLADYNEQFF. CDR3 DNA: TGTGCCAGCAGTTACCGACTAGCGGACTACAATGAGCAGTTCTTC.

A single count supports this clone. J is TRBJ1-1 and V is TRBV10-3; D remains ambiguous. Trimming shortened V by 6 bases and J by 1 base, and 15 bases separated the two germline ends. CDR1 and CDR2 from the germline V gene are ENHRY and SYGVKD. The CDR3 is 15 residues long. CDR3 sequence reads: CAIRSEGGENTEAFF. Written as DNA, the CDR3 is TGTGCCATCAGGTCCGAGGGTGGGGAGAACACTGAAGCTTTCTTT.

This clone was seen more than once but under ten times. The chain joins TRBV6-4 to TRBJ1-2; D not certain. V was cut by 4 bases and J by 6 bases, with 18 bases left in between. The CDR3 runs to 15 residues. Germline CDR1 and CDR2: MRHNA and SNTAGT. The CDR3, as DNA: TGTGCCAGCAGTGGGCTCGTTTCAGGAGGGAATGGCTACACCTTC. This encodes CASSGLVSGGNGYTF.

The chain carries TRBV18 and TRBJ1-1; D is possibly TRBD1 (6 bases). Germline lookup yields CDR1 KGHSH and CDR2 LQKENI. V dropped 1 base and J dropped 4 bases, with 16 bases sitting between them. The CDR3 is made up of 16 amino acids. The CDR3 nucleotides are TGTGCCAGCTCACCACGGGGGGCCCGGGAGGGCACTGAAGCTTTCTTT. Protein: CASSPRGAREGTEAFF.

The rearrangement links TRBV4-2 to TRBJ1-1; D is ambiguous. The ends were cut back, 1 base at V and 2 bases at J, with 8 bases in the middle. The germline V gene has CDR1 LGHNA and CDR2 YNFKEQ. The CDR3 is made up of 14 amino acids. The CDR3 DNA follows: TGTGCCAGCAGCCAAGCGAACAGCAACACTGAAGCTTTCTTT. Amino acid sequence: CASSQANSNTEAFF.

The V and J genes are TRBV19 and TRBJ2-5, with 10 bases aligning to TRBD2. There are 16 residues in the CDR3. Looked up from germline, CDR1 is LNHDA and CDR2 is SQIVND (reference sequence). V lost 3 bases and J lost 1; bases outside the gene matches: 5. This chain's CDR3 is CASSIGTSALQETQYF. As DNA, the CDR3 is TGTGCCAGTAGTATCGGGACTAGCGCCCTCCAAGAGACCCAGTACTTC.

The chain employs TRBV15 and TRBJ2-3; the D gene could be TRBD1 or TRBD2 (5 bases each). V was trimmed by 2 bases and J by 4 bases, leaving 13 bases between them. Germline values: CDR1 LNHNV, CDR2 YYDKDF (reference sequence). The CDR3 sequence is 15 residues long. The CDR3 sequence: CATSRRTRGADTQYF. The CDR3 DNA sequence: TGTGCCACCAGCAGACGGACCCGAGGGGCAGATACGCAGTATTTT.

This chain connects TRBV20-1 to TRBJ2-7; D is possibly TRBD2 (5 bases). Trimming cost V 3 bases and J 9 bases, with 9 bases left between them. CDR1 is DFQATT and CDR2 is SNEGSKA in the germline V gene (reference sequence). The CDR3 extends over 10 amino acids. CDR3 DNA sequence: TGCAGTGCTAGTAGCGCCGGGCAGTACTTC. Encoded protein: CSASSAGQYF.

This chain links TRBV5-1 with TRBJ1-1; D gene unclear. Germline values: CDR1 SGHRS, CDR2 YFSETQ. The CDR3 contains 14 residues. Deletions cut 0 bases from V and 0 bases from J, with 6 bases between. The chain's CDR3 is CASSLGHMNTEAFF. The DNA of the CDR3 is TGCGCCAGCAGCTTGGGACACATGAACACTGAAGCTTTCTTT.

V usage is TRBV6-5 and J usage is TRBJ1-4, with 9 nucleotides matching TRBD1. There are 15 residues in the CDR3. Unmatched junction bases numbered 10, after V lost 6 bases and J lost 8 bases. The germline CDR1 and CDR2 sequences are MNHEY and SVGAGI. The CDR3 here is CASRPSDRGGEKLFF. In nucleotides, the CDR3 is TGTGCCAGCAGGCCATCGGACAGGGGCGGCGAAAAACTGTTTTTT.

The chain joins TRBV28 to TRBJ1-1; TRBD1 matches at 8 bases. V dropped 3 bases and J dropped 7; count of bases not matched to a gene: 16. The length of the CDR3 is 17 residues. Germline lookup yields CDR1 MDHEN and CDR2 SYDVKM. The CDR3 nucleotides are TGTGCCAGCAGTTTGTTGACAGGGGCGCCTCTACCCCATGAAGCTTTCTTT. Translating gives CASSLLTGAPLPHEAFF.